Listed here are 5 T cell receptor beta chains from one sample, sequenced in a study of response to subunit inactivated influenza vaccine. TCRdb re-called the RT-PCR reads through MiXCR, storing one row per CDR3 protein. This table has almost 600,000 distinct CDR3 sequences, approximately 15% appearing once. Sequences were derived from PBMCs from blood, sampled about 11 days after vaccination. Receptors were obtained from a man aged 50 or older who received an inactivated influenza vaccine.

The chain links TRBV2 to TRBJ2-7; no clear D. Deletions cut 6 bases from V and 3 bases from J, with 18 bases between. Germline loops: CDR1 SNHLY, CDR2 FYNNEI. CDR3 size: 15 residues. DNA for the CDR3: TGTGCCAGCAGCCCGTCCGCCGGGCCCTACTACGAGCAGTACTTC. Protein: CASSPSAGPYYEQYF.

This clonotype has only a few counts. This chain connects TRBV4-2 to TRBJ1-4; D gene ambiguous. The CDR3 is 12 amino acids. With 2 bases removed from V and 8 bases from J, the gap between germline ends came to 6 bases. Per the germline V gene, CDR1 is LGHNA and CDR2 is YNFKEQ. In DNA, the CDR3 is TGTGCCAGCAGCCAACCCAGCGAAAAACTGTTTTTT. It yields the protein CASSQPSEKLFF.

This rearrangement joins TRBV28 to TRBJ2-1; 14 positions agree with TRBD2. This CDR3 is 14 amino acids long. Germline loops: CDR1 MDHEN, CDR2 SYDVKM. The CDR3 nucleotides are TGTGTGACGGGACTAGCGGGGGCATACAATGAGCAGTTCTTC. It encodes CVTGLAGAYNEQFF.

Only a few counts were recorded for this clonotype. J is TRBJ1-5 and V is TRBV20-1; no firm D call. The CDR3 sequence is 13 residues long. The germline V gene has CDR1 DFQATT and CDR2 SNEGSKA (reference sequence). V gave up 3 bases and J gave up 4 bases, with 10 bases separating them. This chain's CDR3 is CSASSTKNQPQHF. As DNA, the CDR3 is TGCAGTGCTAGTTCAACAAAGAATCAGCCCCAGCATTTT.

V gene TRBV18 combines with J gene TRBJ2-7, with TRBD1 matching 8 bases. Trimming took 5 bases from V and 0 from J; bases not matched to a gene: 3. The germline CDR1 and CDR2 sequences are KGHSH and LQKENI. The CDR3 length is 14 residues. The CDR3 loop reads CASSTGQVSYEQYF. The CDR3 DNA follows: TGTGCCAGCTCAACGGGACAGGTCTCCTACGAGCAGTACTTC.